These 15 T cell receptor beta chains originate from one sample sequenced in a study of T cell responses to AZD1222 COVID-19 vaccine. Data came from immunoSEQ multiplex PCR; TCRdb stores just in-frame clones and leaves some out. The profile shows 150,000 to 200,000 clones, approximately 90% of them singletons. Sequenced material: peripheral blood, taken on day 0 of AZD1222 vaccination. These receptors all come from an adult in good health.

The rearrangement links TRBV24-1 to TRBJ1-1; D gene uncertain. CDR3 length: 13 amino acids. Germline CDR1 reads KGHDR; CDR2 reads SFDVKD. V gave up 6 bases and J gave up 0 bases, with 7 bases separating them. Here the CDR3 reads CATSTSLNTEAFF. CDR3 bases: TGTGCCACCAGTACCTCCTTGAACACTGAAGCTTTCTTT.

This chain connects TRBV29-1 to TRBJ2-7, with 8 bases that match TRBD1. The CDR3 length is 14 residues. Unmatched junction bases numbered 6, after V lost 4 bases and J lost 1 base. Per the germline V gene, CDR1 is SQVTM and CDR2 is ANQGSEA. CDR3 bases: TGCAGCGTTGCAACCGGGACAGGATCCTACGAGCAGTACTTC. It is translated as CSVATGTGSYEQYF.

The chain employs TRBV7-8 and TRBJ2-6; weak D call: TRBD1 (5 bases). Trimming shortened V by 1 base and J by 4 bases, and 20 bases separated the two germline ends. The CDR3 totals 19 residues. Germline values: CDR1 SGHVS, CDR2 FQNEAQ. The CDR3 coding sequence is TGTGCCAGCAGCTTAGTGGTTTCAGGGCTCGGTAACGGGGCCAACGTCCTGACTTTC. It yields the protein CASSLVVSGLGNGANVLTF.

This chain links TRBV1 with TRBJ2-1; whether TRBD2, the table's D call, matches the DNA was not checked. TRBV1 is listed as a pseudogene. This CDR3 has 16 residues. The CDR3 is CTSSLMTSGRRNEQFF. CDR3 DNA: TGCACCAGCAGCCTGATGACTAGCGGGAGGCGCAATGAGCAGTTCTTC.

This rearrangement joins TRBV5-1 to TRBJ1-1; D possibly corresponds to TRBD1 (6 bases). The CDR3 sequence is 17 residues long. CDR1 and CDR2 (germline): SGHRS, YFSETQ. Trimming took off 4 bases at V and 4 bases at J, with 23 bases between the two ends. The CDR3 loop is CASSPRGQSTIGTEAFF. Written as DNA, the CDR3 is TGCGCCAGCAGCCCGAGAGGACAGTCCACAATTGGCACTGAAGCTTTCTTT.

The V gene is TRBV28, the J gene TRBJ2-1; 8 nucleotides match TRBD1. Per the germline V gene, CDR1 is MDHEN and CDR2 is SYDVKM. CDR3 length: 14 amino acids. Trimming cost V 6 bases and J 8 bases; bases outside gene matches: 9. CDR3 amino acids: CASSRTGISYEQFF. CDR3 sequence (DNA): TGTGCCAGCAGCCGGACAGGGATTTCATATGAGCAGTTCTTC.

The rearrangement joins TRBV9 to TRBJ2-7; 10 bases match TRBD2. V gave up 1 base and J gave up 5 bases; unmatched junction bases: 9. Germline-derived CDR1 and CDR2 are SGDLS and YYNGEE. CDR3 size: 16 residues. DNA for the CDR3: TGTGCCAGCAGCGTATACGCTAGCGGGAGAAGCCACGAGCAGTACTTC. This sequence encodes CASSVYASGRSHEQYF.

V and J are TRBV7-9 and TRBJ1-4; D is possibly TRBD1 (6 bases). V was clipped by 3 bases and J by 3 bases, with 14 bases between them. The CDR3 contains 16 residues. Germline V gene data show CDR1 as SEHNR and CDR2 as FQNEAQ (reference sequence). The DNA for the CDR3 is TGTGCCAGCAGCTTCACGGAGACAGGCCCTAATGAAAAACTGTTTTTT. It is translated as CASSFTETGPNEKLFF.

The CDR3 nucleotides are TGTGCCAGCAGCCCCAGGAAGGGCCAGTATGAAAAACTGTTTTTT. Residues: CASSPRKGQYEKLFF. The chain is built from TRBV7-8 and TRBJ1-4; D is unclear. Germline assignment: CDR1 SGHVS and CDR2 FQNEAQ. The CDR3 has 15 amino acids. V was clipped by 5 bases and J by 6 bases, with 16 bases between them. Looking up the rest from reference TRBV7-8 and TRBJ1-4 gives the full variable domain: GAGVSQSPRYKVAKRGQDVALRCDPISGHVSLFWYQQALGQGPEFLTYFQNEAQLDKSGLPSDRFFAERPEGSVSTLKIQRTQQEDSAVYLCASSPRKGQYEKLFFGSGTQLSVL.

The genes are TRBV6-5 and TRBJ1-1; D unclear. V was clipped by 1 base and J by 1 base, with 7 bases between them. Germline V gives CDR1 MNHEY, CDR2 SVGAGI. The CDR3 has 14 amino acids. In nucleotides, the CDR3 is TGTGCCAGCAGTTACTGGTTTGAGAACACTGAAGCTTTCTTT. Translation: CASSYWFENTEAFF.

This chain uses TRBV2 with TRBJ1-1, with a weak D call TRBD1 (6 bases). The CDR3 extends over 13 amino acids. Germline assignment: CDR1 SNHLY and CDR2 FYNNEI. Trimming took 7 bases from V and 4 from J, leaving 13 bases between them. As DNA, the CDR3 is TGTGCCAGCACACGCCAGGGGACCACTGAAGCTTTCTTT. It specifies CASTRQGTTEAFF. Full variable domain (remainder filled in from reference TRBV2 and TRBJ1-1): EPEVTQTPSHQVTQMGQEVILRCVPISNHLYFYWYRQILGQKVEFLVSFYNNEISEKSEIFDDQFSVERPDGSNFTLKIRSTKLEDSAMYFCASTRQGTTEAFFGQGTRLTVV.

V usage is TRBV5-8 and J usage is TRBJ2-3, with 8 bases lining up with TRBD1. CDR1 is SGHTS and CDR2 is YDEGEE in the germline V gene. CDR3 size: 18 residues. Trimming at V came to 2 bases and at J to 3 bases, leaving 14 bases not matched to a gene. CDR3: CASSFLFRGQGATDTQYF. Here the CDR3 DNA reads TGTGCCAGCAGCTTTTTATTTAGGGGGCAGGGGGCTACAGATACGCAGTATTTT.

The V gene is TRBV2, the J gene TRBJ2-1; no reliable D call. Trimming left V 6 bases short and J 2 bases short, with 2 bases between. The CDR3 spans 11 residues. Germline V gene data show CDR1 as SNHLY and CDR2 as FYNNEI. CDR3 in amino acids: CASSAYNEQFF. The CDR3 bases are TGTGCCAGCAGCGCCTACAATGAGCAGTTCTTC.

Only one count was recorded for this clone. The CDR3 DNA reads TGTGCCAGCAGCTTATCGGGACGCCTCTACGAGCAGTACTTC. As protein: CASSLSGRLYEQYF. V and J are TRBV7-9 and TRBJ2-7; D is possibly TRBD1 or TRBD2 (5 bases each). This CDR3 has 14 amino acids. Germline V gene lookup returns CDR1 SEHNR and CDR2 FQNEAQ (reference sequence). Trimming removed 2 bases at V and 3 bases at J, with 11 bases between. Drawing the rest from reference TRBV7-9 and TRBJ2-7, the complete variable domain is DTGVSQNPRHKITKRGQNVTFRCDPISEHNRLYWYRQTLGQGPEFLTYFQNEAQLEKSRLLSDRFSAERPKGSFSTLEIQRTEQGDSAMYLCASSLSGRLYEQYFGPGTRLTVT.

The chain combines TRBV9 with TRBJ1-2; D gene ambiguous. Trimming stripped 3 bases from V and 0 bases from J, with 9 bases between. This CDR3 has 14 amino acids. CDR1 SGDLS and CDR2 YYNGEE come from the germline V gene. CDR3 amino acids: CASSGTAPNYGYTF. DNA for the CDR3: TGTGCCAGCAGCGGAACAGCCCCTAACTATGGCTACACCTTC.